These 13 T cell receptor beta chains were all obtained from the same sample, sequenced in a study of shared clonotypes between healthy human individuals. Assay used: immunoSEQ multiplex PCR; TCRdb lists only in-frame clones, some missing. The sample lists about 2.4 million clones, 93% occurring once. Sequencing was carried out using naive CD4+ T cells from PBMCs. Regarding subset: CD45RA+ positively selected. These receptors were obtained from a man aged 18 to 35 in good health. Some clones in this sample may be carry-over from other donors' samples.

The rearrangement joins TRBV6-6 to TRBJ1-4, with unresolved D. The V end was cut by 0 bases, the J end by 5 bases, with 7 bases between. Germline CDR1 and CDR2: MNHNY and SVGAGI (reference sequence). The CDR3 contains 14 residues. CDR3 amino acids: CASSYSKGNEKLFF. Here the CDR3 DNA reads TGTGCCAGCAGTTACTCCAAAGGGAATGAAAAACTGTTTTTT.

The CDR3 reads CATRGAGAINTGELFF. CDR3 nucleotide sequence: TGTGCCACCAGGGGAGCGGGAGCGATAAACACCGGGGAGCTGTTTTTT. This chain joins TRBV11-2 and TRBJ2-2; 8 bases align to TRBD2. Germline V lookup: CDR1 SGHAT, CDR2 FQNNGV. The CDR3 has 16 residues. The ends lost 10 bases at V and 2 bases at J; junction bases unmatched: 12.

V and J are TRBV7-2 and TRBJ2-5, with TRBD2 identical over 15 bases. Per germline, CDR1 SGHTA and CDR2 FQGNSA. Trimming removed 5 bases from V and 5 bases from J; junction bases left unmatched: 6. This CDR3 region has 16 residues. CDR3 nucleotide sequence: TGTGCCAGCAGCCTCGGGACTAGCGGGAGGTGGGAGACCCAGTACTTC. Translating gives CASSLGTSGRWETQYF.

The rearrangement links TRBV7-8 to TRBJ1-6, with D possibly TRBD1 on 5 matching bases. The CDR3 totals 14 residues. CDR1 SGHVS and CDR2 FQNEAQ come from the germline V gene. V shed 1 base and J shed 7 bases, with 8 bases lying between them. The CDR3 region has the DNA TGTGCCAGCAGCTTAGGACAGAGCAATTCACCCCTCCACTTT. Protein: CASSLGQSNSPLHF.

The chain recombines TRBV19 with TRBJ2-1; 9 nucleotides match TRBD2. The V gene end was trimmed by 3 bases and the J gene end by 9 bases; junction bases not matched to a gene: 12. Germline assignment: CDR1 LNHDA and CDR2 SQIVND (reference sequence). The CDR3 runs 16 residues. CDR3 sequence: CASSIQRASGMSEQFF. CDR3 DNA sequence: TGTGCCAGTAGTATCCAGCGGGCTAGCGGGATGTCTGAGCAGTTCTTC. Supplemented by reference TRBV19 and TRBJ2-1, the full variable domain reads DGGITQSPKYLFRKEGQNVTLSCEQNLNHDAMYWYRQDPGQGLRLIYYSQIVNDFQKGDIAEGYSVSREKKESFPLTVTSAQKNPTAFYLCASSIQRASGMSEQFFGPGTRLTVL.

The J gene is TRBJ2-7, the V gene TRBV5-1; D is uncertain. Trimming pared 5 bases from V and 6 bases from J, leaving 18 bases between. Germline lookup yields CDR1 SGHRS and CDR2 YFSETQ. The CDR3 covers 14 residues. CDR3 sequence reads: CASSSGELVSEQYF. DNA for the CDR3: TGCGCCAGCAGTTCTGGGGAATTGGTTAGCGAGCAGTACTTC.

The chain joins TRBV27 to TRBJ2-5; 9 bases agree with TRBD1. Germline lookup yields CDR1 MNHEY and CDR2 SMNVEV (reference sequence). The CDR3 consists of 15 residues. Trimming removed 6 bases from V and 5 bases from J; junction bases left unmatched: 10. The chain's CDR3 is CASSPLDRGGETQYF. The CDR3, as DNA: TGTGCCAGCAGCCCGCTGGACAGGGGTGGGGAGACCCAGTACTTC.

This chain joins TRBV5-1 and TRBJ1-4, with D maybe TRBD1 (5 bases). This CDR3 is built from 16 residues. Trimming took 3 bases from V and 1 from J, leaving 13 bases between them. Per the germline V gene, CDR1 is SGHRS and CDR2 is YFSETQ. CDR3 coding DNA: TGCGCCAGCAGCTCCACGTTTCAGGGAACTAATGAAAAACTGTTTTTT. Translated, it gives CASSSTFQGTNEKLFF.

The rearrangement links TRBV25-1 to TRBJ1-1; D may be TRBD1 (5 bases). The V end lost 1 base, the J end lost 1 base, and 19 bases lay between the germline ends. The length of the CDR3 is 18 residues. Germline CDR1 is MGHDK and CDR2 is SYGVNS. The CDR3 spells CASSESAIWGYENTEAFF. The DNA for the CDR3 is TGTGCCAGCAGTGAATCTGCGATTTGGGGGTATGAGAACACTGAAGCTTTCTTT.

This clone was detected only once. The J gene is TRBJ2-7, the V gene TRBV11-2; TRBD1 is a possible D gene (5 bases). CDR1 and CDR2 from the germline V gene are SGHAT and FQNNGV. The V gene lost 0 bases and the J gene lost 1 base, with 10 bases spanning the gap. This CDR3 is built from 15 residues. CDR3 nucleotide sequence: TGTGCCAGCAGCTTAGAACAGGCTGTTTCCTACGAGCAGTACTTC. This gives the protein CASSLEQAVSYEQYF. Supplemented by reference TRBV11-2 and TRBJ2-7, the full variable domain reads EAGVAQSPRYKIIEKRQSVAFWCNPISGHATLYWYQQILGQGPKLLIQFQNNGVVDDSQLPKDRFSAERLKGVDSTLKIQPAKLEDSAVYLCASSLEQAVSYEQYFGPGTRLTVT.

The chain joins TRBV5-1 to TRBJ2-5, with 12 positions matching TRBD1. The germline V gene has CDR1 SGHRS and CDR2 YFSETQ. J was trimmed by 5 bases and V by 0 bases; bases with no gene match: 5. The CDR3 is 16 residues long. CDR3 in amino acids: CASSLDPGQGAETQYF. The CDR3 DNA reads as TGCGCCAGCAGCTTGGATCCGGGACAGGGGGCCGAGACCCAGTACTTC.

The J gene is TRBJ2-7, the V gene TRBV30; 7 bases are a match to TRBD2. CDR1 and CDR2 (germline): GTSNPN, SVGIG (reference sequence). CDR3 length equals 14 residues. The V gene end was trimmed by 5 bases and the J gene end by 3 bases; junction bases not matched to a gene: 10. The CDR3 DNA is TGTGCCTGGGGCCCGGGACTACTTATCTACGAGCAGTACTTC. It translates to CAWGPGLLIYEQYF.

This chain links TRBV29-1 with TRBJ2-2; D remains unclear. The V and J ends lost 4 bases and 2 bases respectively, with 11 bases between them. Per germline, CDR1 SQVTM and CDR2 ANQGSEA. The CDR3 totals 14 residues. The CDR3 DNA is TGCAGCGTTGTGTCCAGGACCAACACCGGGGAGCTGTTTTTT. Amino acid sequence: CSVVSRTNTGELFF.